The next 19 T cell receptor beta chains were all read from a single sample in a study of blood T cell repertoires in COVID-19 (dated by TCRdb to 2020 to 2021). The library came from the immunoSEQ multiplex PCR assay. In its TCRdb copy, this immuneACCESS table keeps in-frame sequences only and misses some clones. Where compared with another copy, unresolved V genes explain less than half of these, and the others have no known cause. Recorded for this sample are more than 95,000 clones; roughly nine tenths of them occurred a single time. The ten largest account for about 4% of the sample. Sequencing was performed on peripheral blood. The receptors were gathered from a woman between 55 and 75 years old with acute or convalescent COVID-19.

J is TRBJ1-6 and V is TRBV5-1; D is undetermined. Per the germline V gene, CDR1 is SGHRS and CDR2 is YFSETQ. Trimming pared 0 bases from V and 7 bases from J, leaving 8 bases between. This CDR3 is 14 amino acids long. The CDR3 DNA follows: TGCGCCAGCAGCTTGGGGGGAGGCAATTCACCCCTCCACTTT. Encoded protein: CASSLGGGNSPLHF.

This chain links TRBV29-1 with TRBJ1-2; 10 nucleotides match TRBD1. Germline values: CDR1 SQVTM, CDR2 ANQGSEA. The length of the CDR3 is 14 residues. J lost 7 bases, V lost 4 bases, and 9 bases had no gene match. CDR3: CSVAEGQGMGGYTF. CDR3 sequence (DNA): TGCAGCGTTGCAGAGGGACAGGGGATGGGTGGCTACACCTTC.

For this clone: A junction boundary mismatches the germline segment, possibly from a read error. This sequence joins TRBV18 and TRBJ1-5; no definite D call. CDR3 length: 15 residues. Germline V lookup: CDR1 KGHSH, CDR2 LQKENI. As DNA, the CDR3 is TGTGCCAGCTCACCACCTGCTCTTAGCCATCAGCCCCAGCATTTT. It codes for CASSPPALSHQPQHF. Supplemented by reference TRBV18 and TRBJ1-5, the full variable domain reads NAGVMQNPRHLVRRRGQEARLRCSPMKGHSHVYWYRQLPEEGLKFMVYLQKENIIDESGMPKERFSAEFPKEGPSILRIQQVVRGDSAAYFCASSPPALSHQPQHFGDGTRLSIL.

The chain recombines TRBV7-9 with TRBJ2-1; D perhaps matches TRBD2 (6 bases). Germline lookup yields CDR1 SEHNR and CDR2 FQNEAQ (reference sequence). V shed 5 bases and J shed 5 bases, with 13 bases lying between them. The CDR3 has 14 amino acids. The CDR3 sequence: CASSKLAVNNEQFF. The CDR3 DNA sequence: TGTGCCAGCAGCAAACTAGCTGTCAACAATGAGCAGTTCTTC.

This chain uses TRBV14 with TRBJ1-2; TRBD1 aligns across 7 bases. The CDR3 spans 15 residues. Germline CDR1 reads SGHDN; CDR2 reads FVKESK. The V gene end was trimmed by 1 base and the J gene end by 4 bases; junction bases not matched to a gene: 6. The CDR3 sequence is CASSQVGTASYGYTF. The CDR3 nucleotides are TGTGCCAGCAGCCAAGTTGGGACAGCTAGCTATGGCTACACCTTC.

The gene calls are TRBV6-5 and TRBJ2-7; 8 bases are a match to TRBD1. The CDR3 totals 13 residues. CDR1 is MNHEY and CDR2 is SVGAGI in the germline V gene. V trimming: 4 bases; J trimming: 4 bases; junction bases outside the gene matches: 3. The CDR3 is CASSSDRGYEQYF. CDR3 in DNA: TGTGCCAGCAGTTCCGACAGGGGATACGAGCAGTACTTC.

The chain uses TRBV2 and TRBJ1-1; the D gene is possibly TRBD1 (6 bases). CDR3 length equals 12 residues. Trimming cost V 8 bases and J 5 bases, with 12 bases left between them. CDR1 and CDR2 (germline): SNHLY, FYNNEI. The CDR3 is CASYREGTEAFF. The DNA for the CDR3 is TGTGCCAGCTACAGGGAGGGTACTGAAGCTTTCTTT. Combining the CDR3 with reference TRBV2 and TRBJ1-1 gives the whole variable domain EPEVTQTPSHQVTQMGQEVILRCVPISNHLYFYWYRQILGQKVEFLVSFYNNEISEKSEIFDDQFSVERPDGSNFTLKIRSTKLEDSAMYFCASYREGTEAFFGQGTRLTVV.

The chain joins TRBV5-1 to TRBJ2-5; TRBD2 matches 10 bases. CDR3 length equals 18 residues. Germline V lookup: CDR1 SGHRS, CDR2 YFSETQ. Trimming removed 3 bases from V and 5 bases from J; junction bases left unmatched: 16. The chain's CDR3 is CASSSGSPGAGGPETQYF. CDR3 DNA: TGCGCCAGCAGCTCCGGTTCCCCAGGAGCGGGAGGGCCTGAGACCCAGTACTTC.

V is TRBV23-1 and J is TRBJ2-5, with no clear D. TRBV23-1 is an open reading frame, and its role is uncertain. The CDR3 runs to 12 residues. V lost 6 bases to trimming and J lost 3 bases, with 8 bases between them. CDR3 DNA: TGCGCCAGCAGCGACATTGAAGAGACCCAGTACTTC. This codes for CASSDIEETQYF.

This chain links TRBV12-5 with TRBJ1-1, with 8 bases identical to TRBD1. Germline V gene lookup returns CDR1 LGHNT and CDR2 FRNRAP. The junction had 4 bases not matched to a gene; V was cut back by 6 bases and J by 4 bases. This CDR3 has 13 amino acids. The CDR3 region has the DNA TGTGCTAGTGGGTTACAGGGGGGCACTGAAGCTTTCTTT. This sequence encodes CASGLQGGTEAFF.

This sequence joins TRBV7-2 and TRBJ2-3, with 9 bases that match TRBD2. The V gene end was trimmed by 1 base and the J gene end by 4 bases; junction bases not matched to a gene: 6. This CDR3 comprises 16 residues. Germline CDR1 is SGHTA and CDR2 is FQGNSA. CDR3 loop: CASSLDRAGGADTQYF. CDR3 sequence (DNA): TGTGCCAGCAGCTTAGATCGGGCGGGAGGGGCAGATACGCAGTATTTT.

The V and J genes are TRBV12-3 or TRBV12-4 and TRBJ1-2; 7 bases line up with TRBD1. The CDR3 runs 13 residues. With V trimmed by 5 bases and J by 6 bases, 6 bases remained unmatched. The CDR3 DNA reads TGTGCCAGCAGTACAGGGGCGGCACATGGCTACACCTTC. Amino acid sequence: CASSTGAAHGYTF.

The chain carries TRBV27 and TRBJ1-5; D not certain. From germline, CDR1 is MNHEY and CDR2 SMNVEV (reference sequence). V was cut by 5 bases and J by 3 bases, with 8 bases left in between. The CDR3 is made up of 13 amino acids. The CDR3 DNA sequence: TGTGCCAGCAGTCCCCAGGTCAATCAGCCCCAGCATTTT. Amino acid sequence: CASSPQVNQPQHF.

The rearrangement uses TRBV30 and TRBJ2-1, with 10 nucleotides matching TRBD2. Unmatched junction bases numbered 18, after V lost 4 bases and J lost 9 bases. Germline CDR1 GTSNPN, CDR2 SVGIG (reference sequence). The CDR3 contains 17 residues. The CDR3 sequence: CAWTGGDEREGISEQFF. CDR3 DNA sequence: TGTGCCTGGACCGGAGGGGACGAGCGGGAGGGCATTAGTGAGCAGTTCTTC.

The CDR3 DNA reads as TGTGCCAGCAACGGGGAGGAAAGCTCCTACAATGAGCAGTTCTTC. It translates to CASNGEESSYNEQFF. This rearrangement joins TRBV27 to TRBJ2-1, with D possibly matching TRBD2 (6 bases). CDR3 length equals 15 residues. The germline gives CDR1 MNHEY, CDR2 SMNVEV (reference sequence). The V end lost 7 bases, the J end lost 0 bases, and 13 bases lay between the germline ends.

CDR3 sequence (DNA): TGTGCCAGCAGCTTAGTGGGGCCACCCCAAGAGCAGTTCTTC. Amino acids: CASSLVGPPQEQFF. V is TRBV7-9 and J is TRBJ2-1; D is perhaps TRBD1 (5 bases). Trimming removed 1 base from V and 10 bases from J, with 14 bases in between. CDR3 length equals 14 residues. Germline CDR1 reads SEHNR; CDR2 reads FQNEAQ (reference sequence).

This chain links TRBV20-1 with TRBJ2-7; possible D gene TRBD2, 6 bases. CDR3 length: 14 residues. Looked up from germline, CDR1 is DFQATT and CDR2 is SNEGSKA (reference sequence). Trimming left V 3 bases short and J 2 bases short, with 14 bases between. The CDR3 coding sequence is TGCAGTGCTAGTTGGGGGGTAGTAGCCTACGAGCAGTACTTC. Translated, it gives CSASWGVVAYEQYF.

The rearrangement links TRBV6-1 to TRBJ1-3; D is uncertain. Looked up from germline, CDR1 is MNHNS and CDR2 is SASEGT. The CDR3 loop spans 12 amino acids. V lost 3 bases and J lost 4, with 4 bases in between. The CDR3 sequence is CASSDLGNTIYF. The CDR3 DNA reads TGTGCCAGCAGTGATCTGGGAAACACCATATATTTT.

The rearrangement uses TRBV5-1 and TRBJ2-2, with D perhaps TRBD1 (5 bases). Trimming took 0 bases from V and 6 from J, leaving 6 bases between them. From germline, CDR1 is SGHRS and CDR2 YFSETQ. The CDR3 sequence is 13 residues long. As DNA, the CDR3 is TGCGCCAGCAGCTTGGAGGGGCCCGGGGAGCTGTTTTTT. Its translation is CASSLEGPGELFF.